This TCR beta chain was observed in a study of blood T cell repertoires in COVID-19. Authors' processing steps: Reference gene primer amplification gave estimated nucleated cell counts. TCRdb's copy holds only in-frame clones and misses some; the assay was immunoSEQ multiplex PCR. V, J and clone size were drawn from that table, and D and trimming were deduced from the DNA. The sample has 150,000 to 200,000 clones; approximately 80% are singletons. No more than 2 weeks before study entry, exposed participants had met a case of COVID-19. A single count supports this clone. CDR3 size: 15 residues. V was clipped by 8 bases and J by 3 bases, with 19 bases between them. CDR1 is MNHEY, CDR2 SVGAGI, per germline.

Sequencing was done on a sample of PBMCs or T cells enriched from blood (not recorded which). The chain links TRBV6-5 to TRBJ2-5, with D perhaps matching TRBD2 (6 bases). This sequence originates from a man in his fifties or sixties who had been exposed to COVID-19. The CDR3 region has the DNA TGTGCCAGCGGCGAACGGGAGAGGGTAGAAGAGACCCAGTACTTC. The encoded protein is CASGERERVEETQYF.